Presented here are 10 T cell receptor beta chains from one specimen sequenced in a study of spatial heterogeneity in lung cancer. Study-wide results and caveats: Within tumors, counts of expanded alpha and beta TCRs tracked tumor mutation counts.

Sample time point: sample taken at primary tumor resection. TCRdb re-called the 5' RACE reads with MiXCR, one entry per CDR3 protein. The profile shows under 13,000 distinct CDR3 sequences, 7.9% of them singletons. No antigen is known for these receptors. This specimen consisted of lung tumor tissue, obtained at surgery. The receptors originated from a female donor with early-stage non-small cell lung cancer.

This clonotype is classed as medium-sized. V is TRBV13 and J is TRBJ1-1; D not resolved. Germline CDR1 and CDR2: PRHDT and FYEKMQ (reference sequence). The CDR3 contains 13 residues. The V end lost 2 bases, the J end lost 11 bases, and 15 bases lay between the germline ends. CDR3 nucleotides: TGTGCCAGCAGCTTACCACAGCTGCGATTTGCTTTCTTT. It yields the protein CASSLPQLRFAFF.

This clonotype was observed at least ten times. The chain employs TRBV12-3 or TRBV12-4 and TRBJ2-3; the match to TRBD2 covers 10 bases. J lost 0 bases, V lost 5 bases, and 8 bases had no gene match. CDR3 length: 17 amino acids. The CDR3 loop is CASSPARTSGSTDTQYF. Here the CDR3 DNA reads TGTGCCAGCAGTCCGGCTAGGACTAGCGGCAGCACAGATACGCAGTATTTT.

This clonotype was recorded at least ten times. V gene TRBV10-2 combines with J gene TRBJ2-2; possibly TRBD2 for D (5 bases). This CDR3 is 19 amino acids long. The V end was cut by 0 bases, the J end by 0 bases, with 17 bases between. Germline V gene lookup returns CDR1 WSHSY and CDR2 SAAADI. CDR3 coding DNA: TGCGCCAGCAGTGAGTCACGGATGGGAAGCGGCGCGAACACCGGGGAGCTGTTTTTT. Its protein is CASSESRMGSGANTGELFF.

At least ten counts were recorded for this clonotype. The chain links TRBV10-2 to TRBJ2-7; D is undetermined. Per germline, CDR1 WSHSY and CDR2 SAAADI. The V and J ends lost 2 bases and 3 bases respectively, with 5 bases between them. The CDR3 is made up of 12 amino acids. The CDR3 nucleotides read TGCGCCAGCAGTGAGACCCTCTACGAGCAGTACTTC. Translated: CASSETLYEQYF.

There are many counts of this clonotype. The rearrangement links TRBV10-3 to TRBJ1-1; unclear D gene. The CDR3 spans 13 residues. Trimming removed 0 bases from V and 2 bases from J, with 4 bases in between. Germline CDR1 ENHRY, CDR2 SYGVKD. CDR3 DNA sequence: TGTGCCATCAGTGAGTCAGTAAACACTGAAGCTTTCTTT. Protein product: CAISESVNTEAFF.

Points on this clonotype: This may be a read error, as it is one base from a much larger clone. The V gene is TRBV5-1, the J gene TRBJ1-5; D remains unclear. The CDR3 runs 15 residues. The germline V gene encodes CDR1 SGHRS and CDR2 YFSETQ. The V end lost 7 bases, the J end lost 2 bases, and 16 bases lay between the germline ends. The CDR3 sequence: CASGLGIMGNQPQHF. The CDR3, as DNA: TGCGCCAGCGGTTTGGGGATTATGGGCAATCAGCCCCAGCATTTT.

In this sample, this clonotype turned up a few times. The chain joins TRBV20-1 to TRBJ1-1, with unresolved D. Between the trimmed V and J ends, which lost 6 bases and 2 bases, there was a span of 10 bases. Per germline, CDR1 DFQATT and CDR2 SNEGSKA (reference sequence). CDR3 length: 12 residues. The CDR3 DNA is TGCAGTGCCCCCCCCCACAACACTGAAGCTTTCTTT. Translated, it gives CSAPPHNTEAFF.

Turning to this clonotype: This may stem from a read error, because a much larger clone lies one nucleotide away. The J gene is TRBJ2-1, the V gene TRBV6-2 or TRBV6-3, with 9 bases matching TRBD2. This CDR3 has 13 residues. Germline CDR1 and CDR2: MNHEY and SVGEGT. CDR3 DNA: TGTGCCAGCAGCAGCGGGGGGCCCAGTGAGCTGTTCTTC. Amino acid sequence: CASSSGGPSELFF.

This clonotype was seen at least ten times. The V gene is TRBV20-1, the J gene TRBJ1-2; D gene ambiguous. CDR3 size: 14 residues. The V and J ends lost 0 bases and 8 bases respectively, with 16 bases between them. Germline CDR1 is DFQATT and CDR2 is SNEGSKA (reference sequence). The chain's CDR3 is CSARDDLPMEGYTF. The CDR3 region has the DNA TGCAGTGCTAGAGACGATCTCCCTATGGAGGGCTACACCTTC.

The table lists this clonotype with a few counts. The J gene is TRBJ2-5, the V gene TRBV19; TRBD2 matches at 9 bases. Germline CDR1 and CDR2: LNHDA and SQIVND (reference sequence). V dropped 6 bases and J dropped 0; count of bases not matched to a gene: 5. The CDR3 length is 15 residues. Written as DNA, the CDR3 is TGTGCCAGTAGCCGACTAGCGGACCACCAAGAGACCCAGTACTTC. This sequence encodes CASSRLADHQETQYF.